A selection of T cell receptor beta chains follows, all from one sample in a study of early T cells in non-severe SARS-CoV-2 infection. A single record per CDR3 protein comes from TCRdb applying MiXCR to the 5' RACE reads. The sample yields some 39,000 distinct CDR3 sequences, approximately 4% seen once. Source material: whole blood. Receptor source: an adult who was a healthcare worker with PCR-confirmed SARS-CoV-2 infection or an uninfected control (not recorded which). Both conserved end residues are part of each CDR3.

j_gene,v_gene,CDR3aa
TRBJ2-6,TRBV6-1,CASSERLSGANVLTF
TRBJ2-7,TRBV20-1,CSAGPRDRTYEQYF
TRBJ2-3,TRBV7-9,CASSLRVPGTDTQYF
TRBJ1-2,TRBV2,CASRGNNYGYTF
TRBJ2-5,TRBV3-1,CASSQDNSIPGPAETQYF
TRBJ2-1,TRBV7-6,CASSLEPPRATGYNEQFF
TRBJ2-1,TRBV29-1,CSALDRGLGNEQFF
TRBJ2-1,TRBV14,CASSQIRSYNEQFF
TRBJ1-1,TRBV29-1,CSASLGRTTNTEAFF
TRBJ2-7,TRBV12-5,CASGLAASYEQYF
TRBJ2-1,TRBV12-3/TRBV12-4,CASSLLAGVGNEQFF
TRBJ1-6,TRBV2,CAIIRDRVNSPLHF
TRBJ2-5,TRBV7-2,CASSHGTSGGNLQETQYF
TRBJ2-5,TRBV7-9,CASSSTGNQETQYF
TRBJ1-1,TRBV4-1,CASSQVQGTGDEAFF
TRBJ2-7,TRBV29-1,CSALGGTGYEQYF
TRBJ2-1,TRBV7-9,CASSLGTRGSYNEQFF
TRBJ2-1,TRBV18,CASSLQRAPVRSSYNEQFF
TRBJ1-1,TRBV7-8,CASSSWSRWNTEAFF
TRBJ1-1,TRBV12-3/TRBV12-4,CASMGWGQGRTEAFF
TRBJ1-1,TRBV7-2,CASSYTGVTEAFF
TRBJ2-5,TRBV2,CASKPPRAETQYF
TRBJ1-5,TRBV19,CASIDRGGGNQPQHF
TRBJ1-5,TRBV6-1,CASSQRQEYAGQPQHF
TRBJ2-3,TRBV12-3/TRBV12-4,CASSLRVDTQYF
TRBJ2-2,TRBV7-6,CASSPRLLRGTGGTGELFF
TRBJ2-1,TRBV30,CAWRGLNNEQFF
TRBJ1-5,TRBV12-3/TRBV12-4,CASSWGPNQPQHF